The clone carrying this T cell receptor (beta chain) appeared a single time. The record originates from a study of blood T cell repertoires in COVID-19. Seattle cases were enrolled at active infection and followed longitudinally. V lost 4 bases, J lost 5 bases, and 20 bases lay in between. Germline values: CDR1 SEHNR, CDR2 FQNEAQ (reference sequence). CDR3 length: 16 residues. Assay used: immunoSEQ multiplex PCR; TCRdb lists only in-frame clones, some missing. The sample contains 210,000 or so clones, approximately 90% of which appear only once. The receptor was isolated from a man aged 30 to 45 with COVID-19, enrolled during active disease. The chain recombines TRBV7-9 with TRBJ1-2, with D possibly being TRBD1 (5 bases). The sample was peripheral blood. The CDR3 DNA is TGTGCCAGCAGCTCCACAGCCCAAGACAGCTATTATGGCTACACCTTC. Protein: CASSSTAQDSYYGYTF.